This T cell receptor beta chain emerged from a study of T cell responses to AZD1222 COVID-19 vaccine. Study at large: Samples with a second dose at about 4 or about 12 weeks were pooled together. Study results and limitations: Donors were mostly white British, more females; clonal diversity possibly underestimated. Spike-wide coverage was observed for vaccine-associated CD4 TCRs, with dominant responses at 160-218 and 743-854.

Assay used: immunoSEQ multiplex PCR; TCRdb lists only in-frame clones, some missing. The table includes roughly 120,000 clones, more than 80% detected once. Per the germline V gene, CDR1 is SGHTA and CDR2 is FQGTGA. The ends were cut back, 2 bases at V and 6 bases at J, with 17 bases in the middle. The CDR3 has 15 amino acids. Remarks on this clone: The antigen is unknown.

The TCR was taken from an adult in good health. This material consisted of peripheral blood, taken on day 0 of AZD1222 vaccination. The gene calls are TRBV7-3 and TRBJ2-7; maybe TRBD2 (5 bases). Written as DNA, the CDR3 is TGTGCCAGCAGCTTAGGTGCCAGCGGCTTACTCGAGCAGTACTTC. This gives the protein CASSLGASGLLEQYF.